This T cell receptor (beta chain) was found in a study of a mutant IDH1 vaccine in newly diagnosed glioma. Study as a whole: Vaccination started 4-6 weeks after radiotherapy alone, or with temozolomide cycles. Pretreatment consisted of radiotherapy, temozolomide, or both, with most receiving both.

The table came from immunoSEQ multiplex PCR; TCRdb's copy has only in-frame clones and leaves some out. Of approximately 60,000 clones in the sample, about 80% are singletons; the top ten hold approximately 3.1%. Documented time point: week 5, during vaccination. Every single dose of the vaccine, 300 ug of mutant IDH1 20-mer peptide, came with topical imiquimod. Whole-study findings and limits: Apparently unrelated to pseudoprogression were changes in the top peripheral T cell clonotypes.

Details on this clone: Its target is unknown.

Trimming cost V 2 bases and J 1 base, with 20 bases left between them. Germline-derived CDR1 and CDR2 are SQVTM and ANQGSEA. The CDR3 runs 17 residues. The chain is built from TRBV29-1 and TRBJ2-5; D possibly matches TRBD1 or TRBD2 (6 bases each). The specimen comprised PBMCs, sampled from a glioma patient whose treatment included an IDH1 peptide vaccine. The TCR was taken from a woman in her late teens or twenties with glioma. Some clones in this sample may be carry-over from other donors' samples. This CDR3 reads CSVEQRWGARRQETQYF. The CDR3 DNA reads TGCAGCGTTGAACAAAGGTGGGGGGCGAGGCGCCAAGAGACCCAGTACTTC. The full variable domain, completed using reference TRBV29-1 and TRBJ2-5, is SAVISQKPSRDICQRGTSLTIQCQVDSQVTMMFWYRQQPGQSLTLIATANQGSEATYESGFVIDKFPISRPNLTFSTLTVSNMSPEDSSIYLCSVEQRWGARRQETQYFGPGTRLLVL.